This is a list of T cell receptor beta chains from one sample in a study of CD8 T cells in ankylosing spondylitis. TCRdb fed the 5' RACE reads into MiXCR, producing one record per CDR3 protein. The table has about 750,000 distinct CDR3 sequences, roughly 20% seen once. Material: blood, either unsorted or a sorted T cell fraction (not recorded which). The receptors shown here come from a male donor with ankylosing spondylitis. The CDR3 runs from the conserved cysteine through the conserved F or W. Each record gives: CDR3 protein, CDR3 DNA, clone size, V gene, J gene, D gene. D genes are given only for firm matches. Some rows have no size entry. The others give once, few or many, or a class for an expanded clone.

CASSEPGGSPLHF	TGTGCCAGCAGCGAGCCGGGGGGTTCACCCCTCCACTTT	few	TRBV9	TRBJ1-6	.
CASSQIGSPLLKYEQYF	TGCGCCAGCAGCCAGATCGGTAGTCCTCTACTAAAATACGAGCAGTACTTC	few	TRBV4-1	TRBJ2-7	.
CASISPGQYTEAFF	TGTGCCAGCATCTCACCGGGACAGTACACTGAAGCTTTCTTT	.	TRBV6-1	TRBJ1-1	TRBD1
CASSWTGAGNQPQHF	TGCGCCAGCAGCTGGACAGGGGCAGGTAATCAGCCCCAGCATTTT	.	TRBV5-1	TRBJ1-5	TRBD1
CASSASREQFF	TGTGCCAGCAGTGCCTCTAGGGAGCAGTTCTTC	many	TRBV12-3/TRBV12-4	TRBJ2-1	.
CSVGAVGVAGGFEQYF	TGCAGCGTAGGTGCCGTTGGGGTAGCGGGGGGATTCGAGCAGTACTTC	few	TRBV29-1	TRBJ2-7	TRBD2
CATSDSPADRYTGELFF	TGTGCCACCAGTGATTCCCCCGCTGACAGATACACCGGGGAGCTGTTTTTT	.	TRBV24-1	TRBJ2-2	.
CASSYLRSPKLVDEQFF	TGTGCCAGCAGCTACCTTAGGTCACCGAAACTAGTTGACGAGCAGTTCTTC	.	TRBV11-3	TRBJ2-1	.
CASSSSDGSYEQYF	TGTGCCAGCAGTTCGTCGGACGGCTCCTACGAGCAGTACTTC	.	TRBV27	TRBJ2-7	.
CSVVRQGSSYEQYF	TGCAGCGTGGTTCGACAGGGAAGCTCCTACGAGCAGTACTTC	many	TRBV29-1	TRBJ2-7	TRBD1
CASSQDLSTSSLTDTQYF	TGCGCCAGCAGCCAAGACCTTTCGACTAGTTCCCTCACAGATACGCAGTATTTT	.	TRBV4-3	TRBJ2-3	.
CSAPQAGTAVYNEQFF	TGCAGTGCTCCCCAAGCCGGGACCGCAGTCTACAATGAGCAGTTCTTC	few	TRBV20-1	TRBJ2-1	.
CSAREGRFTGELFF	TGCAGTGCTAGGGAAGGAAGGTTCACCGGGGAGCTGTTTTTT	.	TRBV20-1	TRBJ2-2	.
CASSLGGALSPWDTQYF	TGCGCCAGCAGCTTGGGGGGGGCTTTAAGTCCCTGGGATACGCAGTATTTT	few	TRBV5-1	TRBJ2-3	.
CASSGEQGLGSGSYNEQFF	TGTGCCAGCAGTGGAGAACAGGGTTTGGGGAGCGGCTCCTACAATGAGCAGTTCTTC	.	TRBV27	TRBJ2-1	.
CSARDGWTAGDF	TGCAGTGCTAGAGATGGGTGGACTGCGGGGGACTTC	.	TRBV20-1	TRBJ2-7	TRBD2
CASSLGHLNTEAFF	TGCGCCAGCAGCTTAGGGCATCTGAACACTGAAGCTTTCTTT	.	TRBV5-1	TRBJ1-1	.
CASSQGSGSGRIVQSDTQYF	TGTGCCAGCAGCCAAGGCTCAGGAAGCGGGAGGATAGTTCAGTCAGATACGCAGTATTTT	many	TRBV4-2	TRBJ2-3	TRBD2
CASTQAGGLSEQYF	TGTGCCAGCACCCAAGCGGGAGGGCTATCAGAGCAGTACTTC	.	TRBV12-3/TRBV12-4	TRBJ2-7	TRBD2
CASSLGTGIPYEQYF	TGTGCCAGCAGCCTCGGGACAGGGATACCCTACGAGCAGTACTTC	.	TRBV7-9	TRBJ2-7	TRBD1
CSYLGTGNQPQHF	TGCAGCTATCTCGGGACAGGGAATCAGCCCCAGCATTTT	.	TRBV29-1	TRBJ1-5	TRBD1
CASSPGGSSGELFF	TGTGCCAGCAGCCCAGGAGGCAGCTCCGGGGAGCTGTTTTTT	.	TRBV3-1	TRBJ2-2	.
CSARVVGPNTEAFF	TGCAGTGCTAGAGTGGTCGGACCGAACACTGAAGCTTTCTTT	.	TRBV20-1	TRBJ1-1	.
CASRQAGGPDEQYF	TGTGCCAGCAGACAAGCGGGAGGGCCGGACGAGCAGTACTTC	.	TRBV27	TRBJ2-7	TRBD2
CASSPPDRSFYNEQFF	TGTGCCAGCAGCCCTCCTGACAGGAGTTTCTACAATGAGCAGTTCTTC	.	TRBV7-9	TRBJ2-1	.
CSVRPGAAPSYNEQFF	TGCAGCGTCCGGCCGGGTGCGGCTCCCTCCTACAATGAGCAGTTCTTC	few	TRBV29-1	TRBJ2-1	.
CASSAGTGEYEQYF	TGTGCCAGCAGTGCCGGGACAGGGGAATACGAGCAGTACTTC	few	TRBV12-3/TRBV12-4	TRBJ2-7	TRBD1
CASSSAGLEKVGGYTF	TGTGCCAGCAGCTCCGCCGGACTGGAAAAGGTTGGTGGCTACACCTTC	few	TRBV13	TRBJ1-2	.
CSVPPGEGYNEQFF	TGCAGCGTCCCGCCAGGGGAGGGTTACAATGAGCAGTTCTTC	few	TRBV29-1	TRBJ2-1	.
CASSQTFHRTDTQYF	TGTGCCAGCAGCCAGACCTTCCACCGCACAGATACGCAGTATTTT	.	TRBV14	TRBJ2-3	.
CASSQEGGHFYEQYF	TGTGCCAGCAGCCAAGAAGGAGGACACTTCTACGAGCAGTACTTC	few	TRBV4-2	TRBJ2-7	.
CSAREGGRRTEAFF	TGCAGTGCTAGGGAAGGGGGAAGGCGCACTGAAGCTTTCTTT	few	TRBV20-1	TRBJ1-1	.
CASSLSGTSGFSSYNEQFF	TGTGCCAGCAGCTTATCTGGGACTAGCGGATTTAGCTCCTACAATGAGCAGTTCTTC	.	TRBV11-2	TRBJ2-1	TRBD2
CSAPLPDREINEQFF	TGCAGTGCCCCCCTACCGGACAGGGAAATTAATGAGCAGTTCTTC	few	TRBV20-1	TRBJ2-1	TRBD1
CASSGLAGEDTQYF	TGTGCCAGCAGCGGACTAGCGGGGGAGGATACGCAGTATTTT	.	TRBV7-3	TRBJ2-3	TRBD2
CASSFRADSNYGYTF	TGTGCCAGCAGTTTCCGGGCAGATTCTAACTATGGCTACACCTTC	.	TRBV12-3/TRBV12-4	TRBJ1-2	.
CASSVGTSGGRSQETQYF	TGTGCCAGCAGTGTTGGGACTAGCGGGGGCAGATCCCAAGAGACCCAGTACTTC	few	TRBV6-1	TRBJ2-5	TRBD2
CASSPGGSNEQFF	TGTGCCAGCAGCCCAGGAGGGTCAAATGAGCAGTTCTTC	.	TRBV7-7	TRBJ2-1	.
CSATKGAGTGRSGNEQFF	TGCAGCGCCACGAAAGGGGCCGGGACAGGGAGGAGCGGCAATGAGCAGTTCTTC	few	TRBV29-1	TRBJ2-1	TRBD1
CASSVVGGNSPLHF	TGTGCCAGCAGCGTAGTTGGGGGGAATTCACCCCTCCACTTT	few	TRBV9	TRBJ1-6	.
CASSLSNTGYEQYF	TGTGCCAGCAGTTTAAGCAACACGGGCTACGAGCAGTACTTC	few	TRBV12-3/TRBV12-4	TRBJ2-7	.